The entry below gives a single T cell receptor (beta chain) sequence along with its context. This entry belongs to a study of T cells after yellow fever vaccination. Trimming took 5 bases from V and 4 from J, leaving 11 bases between them. CDR1 LNHDA and CDR2 SQIVND come from the germline V gene (reference sequence). The CDR3 is made up of 13 amino acids. TCRdb ran MiXCR on the 5' RACE reads and lists one entry per CDR3 protein. The sample lists about 400,000 distinct CDR3 sequences; 11% were seen once. The chain recombines TRBV19 with TRBJ2-5; D might be TRBD1 (6 bases). The sequencing used PBMCs, collected on the day of the first yellow fever vaccination. This receptor was obtained from a man aged 18 to 29 who received the YFV17D yellow fever vaccine. CDR3 in amino acids: CASSSIRGETQYF. The CDR3 region has the DNA TGTGCCAGTAGTTCCATCAGGGGAGAGACCCAGTACTTC. The variable domain in full, with the rest retrieved from reference TRBV19 and TRBJ2-5, is DGGITQSPKYLFRKEGQNVTLSCEQNLNHDAMYWYRQDPGQGLRLIYYSQIVNDFQKGDIAEGYSVSREKKESFPLTVTSAQKNPTAFYLCASSSIRGETQYFGPGTRLLVL.